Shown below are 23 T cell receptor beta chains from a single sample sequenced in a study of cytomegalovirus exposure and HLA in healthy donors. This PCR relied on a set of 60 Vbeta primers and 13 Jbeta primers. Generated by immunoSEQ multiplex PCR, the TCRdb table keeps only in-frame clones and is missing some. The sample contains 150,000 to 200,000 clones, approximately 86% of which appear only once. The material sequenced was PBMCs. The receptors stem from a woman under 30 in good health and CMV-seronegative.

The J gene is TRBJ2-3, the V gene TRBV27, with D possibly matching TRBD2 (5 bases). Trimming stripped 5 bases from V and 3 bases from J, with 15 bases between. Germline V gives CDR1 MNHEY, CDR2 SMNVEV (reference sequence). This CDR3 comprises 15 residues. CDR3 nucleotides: TGTGCCAGCAGTCCACGGCCGGGGAGTACAGATACGCAGTATTTT. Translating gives CASSPRPGSTDTQYF.

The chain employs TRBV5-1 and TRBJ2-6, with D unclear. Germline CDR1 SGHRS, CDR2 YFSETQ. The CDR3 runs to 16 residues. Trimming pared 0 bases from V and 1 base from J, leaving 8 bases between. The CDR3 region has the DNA TGCGCCAGCAGCTTGGCCGGTGGTTCTGGGGCCAACGTCCTGACTTTC. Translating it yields CASSLAGGSGANVLTF.

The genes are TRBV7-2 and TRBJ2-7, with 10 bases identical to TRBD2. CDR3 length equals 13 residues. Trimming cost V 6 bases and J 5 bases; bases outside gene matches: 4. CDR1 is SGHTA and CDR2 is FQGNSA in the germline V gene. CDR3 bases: TGTGCCAGCAGTCTAGCGGGGGACCACGAGCAGTACTTC. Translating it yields CASSLAGDHEQYF.

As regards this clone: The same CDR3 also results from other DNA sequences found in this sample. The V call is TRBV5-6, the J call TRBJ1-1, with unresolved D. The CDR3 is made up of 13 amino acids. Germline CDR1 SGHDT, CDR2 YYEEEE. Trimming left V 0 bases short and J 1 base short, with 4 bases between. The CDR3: CASSLAGNTEAFF. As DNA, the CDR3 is TGTGCCAGCAGCTTGGCAGGGAACACTGAAGCTTTCTTT.

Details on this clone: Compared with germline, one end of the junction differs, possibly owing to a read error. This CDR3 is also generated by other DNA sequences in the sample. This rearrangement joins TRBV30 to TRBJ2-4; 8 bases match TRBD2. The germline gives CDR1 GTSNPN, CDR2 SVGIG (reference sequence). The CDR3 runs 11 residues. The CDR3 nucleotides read TGTGCCTGGAGTATAGGACTAGCTTTGAACTTC. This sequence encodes CAWSIGLALNF.

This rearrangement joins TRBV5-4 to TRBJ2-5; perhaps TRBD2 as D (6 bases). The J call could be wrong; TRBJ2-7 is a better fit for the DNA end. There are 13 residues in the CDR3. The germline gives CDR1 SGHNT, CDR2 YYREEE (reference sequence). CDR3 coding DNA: TGTGCCAGCAGCTTGTTCGGCGGGAACGAGCAGTACTTC. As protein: CASSLFGGNEQYF.

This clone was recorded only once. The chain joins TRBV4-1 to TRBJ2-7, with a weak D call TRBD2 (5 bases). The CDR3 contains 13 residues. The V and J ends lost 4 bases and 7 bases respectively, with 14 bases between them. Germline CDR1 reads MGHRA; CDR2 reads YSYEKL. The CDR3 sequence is CASSLSGATEQYF. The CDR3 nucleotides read TGCGCCAGCAGCCTCAGCGGCGCTACGGAGCAGTACTTC.

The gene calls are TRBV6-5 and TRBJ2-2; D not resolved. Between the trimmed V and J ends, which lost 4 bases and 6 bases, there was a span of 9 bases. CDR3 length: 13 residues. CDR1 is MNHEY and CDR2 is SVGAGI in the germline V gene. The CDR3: CASSLGAAGELFF. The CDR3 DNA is TGTGCCAGCAGTTTAGGAGCTGCCGGGGAGCTGTTTTTT.

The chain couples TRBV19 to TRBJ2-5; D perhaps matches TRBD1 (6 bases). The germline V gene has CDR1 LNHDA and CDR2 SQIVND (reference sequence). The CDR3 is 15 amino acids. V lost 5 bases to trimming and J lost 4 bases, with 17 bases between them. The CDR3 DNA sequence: TGTGCCAGTAGTGATACAGGGCAGAATTTAGAGACCCAGTACTTC. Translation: CASSDTGQNLETQYF.

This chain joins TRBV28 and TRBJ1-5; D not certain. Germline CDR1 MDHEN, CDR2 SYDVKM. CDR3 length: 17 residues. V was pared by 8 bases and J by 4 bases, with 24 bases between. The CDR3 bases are TGTGCCAGCTTTTCAGAGGCCACCCTTGGCCCTAATCAGCCCCAGCATTTT. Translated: CASFSEATLGPNQPQHF. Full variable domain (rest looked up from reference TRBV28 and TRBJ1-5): DVKVTQSSRYLVKRTGEKVFLECVQDMDHENMFWYRQDPGLGLRLIYFSYDVKMKEKGDIPEGYSVSREKKERFSLILESASTNQTSMYLCASFSEATLGPNQPQHFGDGTRLSIL.

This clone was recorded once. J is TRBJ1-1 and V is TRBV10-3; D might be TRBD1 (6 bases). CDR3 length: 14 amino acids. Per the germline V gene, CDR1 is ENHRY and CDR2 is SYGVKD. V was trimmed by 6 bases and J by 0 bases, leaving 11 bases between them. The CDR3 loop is CAISIQGMNTEAFF. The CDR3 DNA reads TGTGCCATCAGCATTCAGGGGATGAACACTGAAGCTTTCTTT.

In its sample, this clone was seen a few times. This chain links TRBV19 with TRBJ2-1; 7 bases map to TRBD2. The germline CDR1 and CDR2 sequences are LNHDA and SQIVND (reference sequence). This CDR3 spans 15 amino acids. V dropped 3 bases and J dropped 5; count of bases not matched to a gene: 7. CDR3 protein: CASSMGSGFHNEQFF. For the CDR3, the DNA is TGTGCCAGTAGTATGGGTAGCGGGTTCCACAATGAGCAGTTCTTC. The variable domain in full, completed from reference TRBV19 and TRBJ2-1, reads DGGITQSPKYLFRKEGQNVTLSCEQNLNHDAMYWYRQDPGQGLRLIYYSQIVNDFQKGDIAEGYSVSREKKESFPLTVTSAQKNPTAFYLCASSMGSGFHNEQFFGPGTRLTVL.

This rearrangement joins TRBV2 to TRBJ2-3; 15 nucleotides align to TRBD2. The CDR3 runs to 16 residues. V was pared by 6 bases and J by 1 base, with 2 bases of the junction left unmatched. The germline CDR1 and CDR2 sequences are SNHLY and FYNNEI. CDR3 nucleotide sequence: TGTGCCAGCAGCCGGACTAGCGGGGGGGGCACAGATACGCAGTATTTT. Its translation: CASSRTSGGGTDTQYF.

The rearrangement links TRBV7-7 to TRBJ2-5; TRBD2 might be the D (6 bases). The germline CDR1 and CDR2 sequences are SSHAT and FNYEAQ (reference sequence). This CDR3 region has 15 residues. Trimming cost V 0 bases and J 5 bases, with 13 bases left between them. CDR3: CASSLARSRGETQYF. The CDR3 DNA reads TGTGCCAGCAGCTTAGCCAGGTCCCGGGGGGAGACCCAGTACTTC.

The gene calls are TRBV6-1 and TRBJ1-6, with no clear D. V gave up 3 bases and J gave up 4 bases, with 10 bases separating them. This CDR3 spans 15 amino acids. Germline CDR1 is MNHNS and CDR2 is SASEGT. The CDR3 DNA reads TGTGCCAGCAGTGACCGGGAGATATATAATTCACCCCTCCACTTT. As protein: CASSDREIYNSPLHF.

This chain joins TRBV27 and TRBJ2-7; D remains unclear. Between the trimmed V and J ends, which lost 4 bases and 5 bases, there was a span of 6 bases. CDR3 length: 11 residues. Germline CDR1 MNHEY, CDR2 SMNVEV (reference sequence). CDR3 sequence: CASSSLHEQYF. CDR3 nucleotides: TGTGCCAGCAGTTCCCTTCACGAGCAGTACTTC.

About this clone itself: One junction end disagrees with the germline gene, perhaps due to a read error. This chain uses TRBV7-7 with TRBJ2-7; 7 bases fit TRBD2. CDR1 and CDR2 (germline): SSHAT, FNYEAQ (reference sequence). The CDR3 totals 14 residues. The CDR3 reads CASSLGGSPHEQYF. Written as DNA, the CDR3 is TGTGCTAGCAGCTTAGGCGGGAGCCCCCACGAGCAGTACTTC.

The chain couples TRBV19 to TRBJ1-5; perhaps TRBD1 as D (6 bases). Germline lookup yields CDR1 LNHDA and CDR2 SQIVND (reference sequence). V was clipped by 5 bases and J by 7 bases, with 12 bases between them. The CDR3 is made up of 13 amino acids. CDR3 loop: CASSWGPGQPQHF. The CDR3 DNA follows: TGTGCCAGTAGTTGGGGGCCAGGGCAGCCCCAGCATTTT.

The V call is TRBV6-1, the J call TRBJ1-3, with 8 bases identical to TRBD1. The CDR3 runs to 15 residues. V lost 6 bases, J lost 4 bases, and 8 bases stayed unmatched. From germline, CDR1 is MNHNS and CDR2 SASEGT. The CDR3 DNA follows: TGTGCCAGCAGCCTCGGACAGGGTTCCGGAAACACCATATATTTT. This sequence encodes CASSLGQGSGNTIYF.

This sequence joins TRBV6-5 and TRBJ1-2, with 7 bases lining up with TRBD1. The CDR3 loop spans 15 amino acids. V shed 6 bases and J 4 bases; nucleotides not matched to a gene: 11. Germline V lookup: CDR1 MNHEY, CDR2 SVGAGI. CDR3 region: CASRTQQGRAYGYTF. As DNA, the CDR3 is TGTGCCAGCAGGACCCAACAGGGGCGGGCCTATGGCTACACCTTC.

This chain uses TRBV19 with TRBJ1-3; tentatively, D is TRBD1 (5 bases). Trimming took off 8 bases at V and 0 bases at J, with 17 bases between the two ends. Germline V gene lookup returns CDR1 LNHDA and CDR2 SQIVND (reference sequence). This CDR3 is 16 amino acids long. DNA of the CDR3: TGTGCCAGTCAGGGTTTAGAGATCGGCTCTGGAAACACCATATATTTT. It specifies CASQGLEIGSGNTIYF.

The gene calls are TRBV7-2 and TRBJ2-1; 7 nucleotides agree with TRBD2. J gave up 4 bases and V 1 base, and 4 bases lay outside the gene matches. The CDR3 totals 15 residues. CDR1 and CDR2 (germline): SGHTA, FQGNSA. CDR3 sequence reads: CASSLGGGDYNEQFF. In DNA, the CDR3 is TGTGCCAGCAGCTTAGGCGGGGGAGATTACAATGAGCAGTTCTTC.

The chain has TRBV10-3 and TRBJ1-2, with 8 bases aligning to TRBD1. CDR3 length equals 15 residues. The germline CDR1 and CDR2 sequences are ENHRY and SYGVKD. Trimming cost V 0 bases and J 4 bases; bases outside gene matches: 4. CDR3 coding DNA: TGTGCCATCAGTGAGTCGACTCAGGGGGCCTATGGCTACACCTTC. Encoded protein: CAISESTQGAYGYTF.